This TCR beta chain was observed in a study of T cell repertoires in cytomegalovirus infection (dated by TCRdb to the late 2010s). Concerning the study at large: Donor HLA type was relevant to the analysis, because carriage of CMV infection together with the matching HLA type was indicated by public TCR beta signatures.

Sequenced using an Illumina HiSeq 1500. In TCRdb, the public reads were trimmed at Q25 with fastp and aligned with MiXCR, with productive beta chains retained. A single entry per CDR3 protein holds the most common genes and DNA from its merged rows. The sample table shows 500,000 or so distinct CDR3 sequences, and about 15% are seen once. The top ten clones comprise 20% to 30% of the sample. Results and caveats for the whole study, not just this receptor: Carriers of CMV infection plus the relevant HLA type were discriminated by the cumulative frequency of public TCR beta family members in the study cohort and in an independent roughly 370-donor cohort. The ex vivo response was dominated by HLA-C-restricted CMV-specific TCR beta clonotypes, which also provided the single most frequent clonotype in two of eight donors.

The germline V gene (reference sequence) sets CDR1 to SEHNR and CDR2 to FQNEAQ. The trim is 1 base for V and 5 bases for J, with a gap of 15 bases between the germline ends. Reading from cysteine to phenylalanine, the CDR3 counts 17 amino acids. CDR3 DNA is the only sequence kept; it has 51 bases, read in frame from the first base. This clonotype was seen many times. Its antigen is still unknown. Base-call qualities are not available, and no considerably larger clone is one nucleotide away. The clonotype originates from a human donor in good health (CMV status not recorded). Some clones in this sample may be carry-over from other donors' samples. The rearranged chain carries TRBV7-9 and TRBJ1-6; the D gene cannot be resolved reliably. The sequenced sample was CD8+ T cells from PBMCs. The sequence in DNA is TGTGCCAGCAGCTTAGGCCCCCCCTCAAGAGATAATTCACCCCTCCACTTT. Translated, this gives CASSLGPPSRDNSPLHF.